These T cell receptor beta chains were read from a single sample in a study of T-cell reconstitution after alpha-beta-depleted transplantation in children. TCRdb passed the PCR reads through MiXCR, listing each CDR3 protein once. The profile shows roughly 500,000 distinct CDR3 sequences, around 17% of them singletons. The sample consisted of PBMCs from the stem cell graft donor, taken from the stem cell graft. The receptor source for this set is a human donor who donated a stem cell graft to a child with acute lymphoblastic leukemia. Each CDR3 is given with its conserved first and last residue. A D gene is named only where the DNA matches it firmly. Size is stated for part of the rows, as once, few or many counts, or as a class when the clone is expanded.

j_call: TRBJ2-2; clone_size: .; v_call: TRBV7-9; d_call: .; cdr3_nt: TGTGCCAGCAGCAATTTTAACACCGGGGAGCTGTTTTTT; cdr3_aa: CASSNFNTGELFF
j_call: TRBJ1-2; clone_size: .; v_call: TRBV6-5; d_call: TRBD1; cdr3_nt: TGTGCCAGCAGTTCAACAGGGGGTTCGGTTGGCTACACCTTC; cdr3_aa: CASSSTGGSVGYTF
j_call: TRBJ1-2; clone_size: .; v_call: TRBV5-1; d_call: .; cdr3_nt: TGCGCCAGCGGCTTGGGGCGGTTCTATGGCTACACCTTC; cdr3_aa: CASGLGRFYGYTF
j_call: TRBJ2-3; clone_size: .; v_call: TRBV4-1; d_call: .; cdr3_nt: TGCGCCAGCAGCCACCATCCGGAGGGGTTCACAGATACGCAGTATTTT; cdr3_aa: CASSHHPEGFTDTQYF
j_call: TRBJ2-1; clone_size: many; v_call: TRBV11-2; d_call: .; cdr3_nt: TGTGCCAGCAGCCAAGGAGGGAGCTCCTACAATGAGCAGTTCTTC; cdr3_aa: CASSQGGSSYNEQFF
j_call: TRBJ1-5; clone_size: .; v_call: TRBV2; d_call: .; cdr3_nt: TGTGCCAGCAGTGTACAGAGCCGCAATCAGCCCCAGCATTTT; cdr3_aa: CASSVQSRNQPQHF
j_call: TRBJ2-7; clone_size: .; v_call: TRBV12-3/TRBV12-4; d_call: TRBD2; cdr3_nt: TGTGCCAGCAGTTCCCTAGCGGTAAAGCAGTACTTC; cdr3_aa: CASSSLAVKQYF
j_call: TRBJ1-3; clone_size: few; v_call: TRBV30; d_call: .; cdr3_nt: TGTGCCTGGAGTGTACAAGGGGTTGACACCATATATTTT; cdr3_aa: CAWSVQGVDTIYF
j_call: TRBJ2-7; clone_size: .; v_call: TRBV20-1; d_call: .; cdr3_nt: TGCAGTGCCCACGTGGCGGGTCCCTACGAGCAGTACTTC; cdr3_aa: CSAHVAGPYEQYF
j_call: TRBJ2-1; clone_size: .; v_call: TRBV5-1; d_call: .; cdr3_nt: TGCGCCAGCAGCTTGGGCTCGATCAATGAGCAGTTCTTC; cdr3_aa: CASSLGSINEQFF
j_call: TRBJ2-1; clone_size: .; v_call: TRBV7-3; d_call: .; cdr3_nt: TGTGCCAGCAGCTTATCGGGCGTAAGCTCCTACAATGAGCAGTTCTTC; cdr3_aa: CASSLSGVSSYNEQFF
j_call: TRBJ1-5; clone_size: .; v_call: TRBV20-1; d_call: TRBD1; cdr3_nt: TGCAGTGCCCAACAGGGGAATCAGCCCCAGCATTTT; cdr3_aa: CSAQQGNQPQHF
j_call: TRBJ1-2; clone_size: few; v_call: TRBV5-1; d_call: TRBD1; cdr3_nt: TGCGCCAGCAGCCCGGACAGGGGGCTGGAAGGCTACACCTTC; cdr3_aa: CASSPDRGLEGYTF
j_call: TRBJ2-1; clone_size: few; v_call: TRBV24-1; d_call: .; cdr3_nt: TGTGCCACCAGTGATCCACGGGACTTCGATGAGCAGTTCTTC; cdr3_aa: CATSDPRDFDEQFF
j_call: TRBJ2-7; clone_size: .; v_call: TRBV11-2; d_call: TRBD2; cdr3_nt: TGTGCCAGCAATTTAATGGGACTAGATGAGCAGTACTTC; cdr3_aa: CASNLMGLDEQYF
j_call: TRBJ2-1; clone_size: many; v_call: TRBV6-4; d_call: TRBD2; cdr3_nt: TGTGCCAGCAGTATAGCGGGAGATTCCTACAATGAGCAGTTCTTC; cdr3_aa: CASSIAGDSYNEQFF
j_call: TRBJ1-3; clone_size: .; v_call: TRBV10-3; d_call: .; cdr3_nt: TGTGCCATCAGTGAAGGGGGAGACGGAAACACCATATATTTT; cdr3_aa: CAISEGGDGNTIYF
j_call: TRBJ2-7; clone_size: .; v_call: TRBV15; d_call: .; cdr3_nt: TGTGCCACCAGCAGGGGCCCCTACGAGCAGTACTTC; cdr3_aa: CATSRGPYEQYF
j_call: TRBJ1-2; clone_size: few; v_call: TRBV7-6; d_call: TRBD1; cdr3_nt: TGTGCCAGCAGCTTAGTAGGGACAGGCGTCTATGGCTACACCTTC; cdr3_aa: CASSLVGTGVYGYTF
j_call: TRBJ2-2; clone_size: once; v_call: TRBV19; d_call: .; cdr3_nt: TGTGCCACCGTATCTAGACCCGGGACCATGAACACCGGGGAGCTGTTTTTT; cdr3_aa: CATVSRPGTMNTGELFF
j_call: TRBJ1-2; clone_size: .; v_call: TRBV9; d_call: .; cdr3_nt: TGTGCCAGCGCTCCCGACAGATATGGCTACACCTTC; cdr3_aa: CASAPDRYGYTF
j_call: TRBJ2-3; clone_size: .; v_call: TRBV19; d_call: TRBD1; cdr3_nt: TGTGCCAGTACCTCAGGACAGGGGAGCACAGATACGCAGTATTTT; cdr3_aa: CASTSGQGSTDTQYF
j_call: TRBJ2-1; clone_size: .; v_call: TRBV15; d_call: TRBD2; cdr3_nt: TGTGCCACCAGCAGAACTAGCGGTCTATCCTACAATGAGCAGTTCTTC; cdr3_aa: CATSRTSGLSYNEQFF
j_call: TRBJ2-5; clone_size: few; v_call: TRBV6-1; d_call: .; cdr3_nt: TGTGCCAGCAAGGACAGCAAACAAGAGACCCAGTACTTC; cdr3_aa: CASKDSKQETQYF
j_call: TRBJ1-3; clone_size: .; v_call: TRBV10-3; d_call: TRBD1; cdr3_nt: TGTGCCATCCGGGGAGGGCAGGGGGCCAGAAACACCATATATTTT; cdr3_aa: CAIRGGQGARNTIYF
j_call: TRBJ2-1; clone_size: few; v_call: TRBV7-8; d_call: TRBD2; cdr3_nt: TGTGCCAGCAGCTTAATCCGCGCGGCTAGCGGGAGGAATGAGCAGTTCTTC; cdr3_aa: CASSLIRAASGRNEQFF